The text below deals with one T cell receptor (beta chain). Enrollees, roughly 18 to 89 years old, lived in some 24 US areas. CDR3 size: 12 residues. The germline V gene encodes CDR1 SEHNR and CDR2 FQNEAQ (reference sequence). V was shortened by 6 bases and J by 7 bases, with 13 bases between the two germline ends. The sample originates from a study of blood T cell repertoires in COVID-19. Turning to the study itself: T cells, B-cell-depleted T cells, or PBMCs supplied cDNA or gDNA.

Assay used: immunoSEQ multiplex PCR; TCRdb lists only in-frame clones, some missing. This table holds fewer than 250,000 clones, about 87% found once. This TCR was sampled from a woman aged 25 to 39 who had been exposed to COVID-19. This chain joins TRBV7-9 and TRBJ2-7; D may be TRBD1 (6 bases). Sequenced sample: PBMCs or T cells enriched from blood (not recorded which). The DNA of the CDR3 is TGTGCCAGCAGTCAGGGACATCAGGAGCAGTACTTC. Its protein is CASSQGHQEQYF.